The clone carrying this T cell receptor (beta chain) was detected a few times. Extracted RNA was reverse transcribed, and the resulting cDNA served as sequencing template. Using immunoSEQ multiplex PCR, the repertoire was profiled, and TCRdb retains in-frame clones only, with some absent. The top ten clones hold 20% of a sample with tens of thousands of clones, under 60% of them seen once. V was clipped by 7 bases and J by 7 bases, with 17 bases between them. The CDR3 is made up of 13 amino acids. CDR1 and CDR2 (germline): SQVTM, ANQGSEA. These data originate in a study of CD8+ T cells in alopecia areata. Described treatment: oral pan-JAK inhibitor, 5-10 mg twice daily.

Sequencing was performed on CD8+ T cells sorted from blood, taken at approximately week 39, from a patient treated with tofacitinib. The chain links TRBV29-1 to TRBJ2-1; tentatively, D is TRBD2 (5 bases). This TCR was sampled from a human donor with alopecia areata. The CDR3 loop is CSATQRATNEQFF. CDR3 bases: TGCAGCGCCACTCAGAGGGCTACGAATGAGCAGTTCTTC.